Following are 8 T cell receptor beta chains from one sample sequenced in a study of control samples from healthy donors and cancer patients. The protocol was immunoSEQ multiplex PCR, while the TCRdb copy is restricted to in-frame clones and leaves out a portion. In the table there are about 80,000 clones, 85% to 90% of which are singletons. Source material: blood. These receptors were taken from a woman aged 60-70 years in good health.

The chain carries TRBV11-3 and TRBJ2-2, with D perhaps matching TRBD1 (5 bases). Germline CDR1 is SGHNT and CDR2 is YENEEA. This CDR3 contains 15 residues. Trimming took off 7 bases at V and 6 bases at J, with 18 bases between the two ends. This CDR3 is CASTLGVVGAGELFF. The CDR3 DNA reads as TGTGCCAGCACCCTCGGAGTAGTAGGGGCCGGGGAGCTGTTTTTT.

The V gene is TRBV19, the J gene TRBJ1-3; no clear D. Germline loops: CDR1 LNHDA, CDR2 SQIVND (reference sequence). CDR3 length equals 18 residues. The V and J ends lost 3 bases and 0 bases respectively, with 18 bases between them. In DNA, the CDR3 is TGTGCCAGTAGTATCACTTTCGGCACAGCGAACTCTGGAAACACCATATATTTT. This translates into CASSITFGTANSGNTIYF.

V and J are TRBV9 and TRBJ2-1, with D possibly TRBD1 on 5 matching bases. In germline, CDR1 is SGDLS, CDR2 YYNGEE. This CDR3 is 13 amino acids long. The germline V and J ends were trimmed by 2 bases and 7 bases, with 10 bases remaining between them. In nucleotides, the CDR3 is TGTGCCAGCAGCGTGGACATGAGTAATGAGCAGTTCTTC. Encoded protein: CASSVDMSNEQFF.

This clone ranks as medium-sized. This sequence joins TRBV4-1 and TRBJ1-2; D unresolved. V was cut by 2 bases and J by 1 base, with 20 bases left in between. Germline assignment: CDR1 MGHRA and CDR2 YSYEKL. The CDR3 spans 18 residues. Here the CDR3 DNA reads TGCGCCAGCAGCCAAATAAGGCCAAAAGGAGATATTAACTATGGCTACACCTTC. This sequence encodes CASSQIRPKGDINYGYTF.

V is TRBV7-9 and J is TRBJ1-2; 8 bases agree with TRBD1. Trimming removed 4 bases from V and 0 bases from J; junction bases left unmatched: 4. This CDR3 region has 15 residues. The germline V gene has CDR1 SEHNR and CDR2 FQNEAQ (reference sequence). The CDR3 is CASSSWDRSNYGYTF. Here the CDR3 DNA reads TGTGCCAGCAGCTCCTGGGACAGGTCTAACTATGGCTACACCTTC.

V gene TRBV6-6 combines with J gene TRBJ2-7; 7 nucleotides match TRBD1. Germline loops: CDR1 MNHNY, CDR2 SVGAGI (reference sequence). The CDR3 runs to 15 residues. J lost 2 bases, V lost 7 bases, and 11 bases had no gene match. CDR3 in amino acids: CASTEGTAITYEQYF. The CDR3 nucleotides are TGTGCCAGCACCGAAGGGACAGCGATTACCTACGAGCAGTACTTC.

CDR3 bases: TGTGCCAGCAGCTCGGGTTCCTGGAACACTGAAGCTTTCTTT. Translated, it gives CASSSGSWNTEAFF. The chain carries TRBV5-6 and TRBJ1-1; D is undetermined. The CDR3 is made up of 14 amino acids. V lost 3 bases, J lost 1 base, and 10 bases lay in between. The germline V gene has CDR1 SGHDT and CDR2 YYEEEE.

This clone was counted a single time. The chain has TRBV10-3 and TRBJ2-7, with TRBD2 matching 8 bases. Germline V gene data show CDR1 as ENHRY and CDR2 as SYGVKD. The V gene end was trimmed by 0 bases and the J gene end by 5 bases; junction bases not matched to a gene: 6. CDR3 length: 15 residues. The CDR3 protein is CAISESLAGPNEQYF. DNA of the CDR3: TGTGCCATCAGTGAGTCCCTAGCGGGTCCCAACGAGCAGTACTTC.